These 4 T cell receptor beta chains share one sample of origin, sequenced in a study of blood T cell repertoires in COVID-19. Here immunoSEQ multiplex PCR was the method, and the copy in TCRdb shows in-frame clones only, minus some. The table includes roughly 260,000 clones, 80% to 90% detected once. Sequences were obtained from PBMCs or T cells enriched from blood (not recorded which). The receptors shown here come from a woman in her 50s who had recovered from COVID-19.

V usage is TRBV7-6 and J usage is TRBJ2-1; TRBD1 matches 7 bases. Germline V gene lookup returns CDR1 SGHVS and CDR2 FNYEAQ. J lost 8 bases, V lost 5 bases, and 18 bases had no gene match. CDR3 length equals 17 residues. Written as DNA, the CDR3 is TGTGCCAGCAGCCCTTCCCCCGCGCCGACAGGGCACCATGAGCAGTTCTTC. The encoded protein is CASSPSPAPTGHHEQFF.

V usage is TRBV7-9 and J usage is TRBJ2-1; 8 bases agree with TRBD2. This CDR3 has 15 residues. CDR1 and CDR2 from the germline V gene are SEHNR and FQNEAQ (reference sequence). J was trimmed by 4 bases and V by 2 bases; bases with no gene match: 4. CDR3 coding DNA: TGTGCCAGCAGCTTAATCAGCGGGAGTTACAATGAGCAGTTCTTC. This codes for CASSLISGSYNEQFF. Full variable domain (outside the CDR3, taken from reference TRBV7-9 and TRBJ2-1): DTGVSQNPRHKITKRGQNVTFRCDPISEHNRLYWYRQTLGQGPEFLTYFQNEAQLEKSRLLSDRFSAERPKGSFSTLEIQRTEQGDSAMYLCASSLISGSYNEQFFGPGTRLTVL.

V and J are TRBV5-1 and TRBJ2-1; 8 nucleotides line up with TRBD1. CDR1 and CDR2 from the germline V gene are SGHRS and YFSETQ. The CDR3 spans 13 residues. J gave up 11 bases and V 1 base, and 5 bases lay outside the gene matches. This CDR3 reads CASSLTDRGQQFF. The CDR3 DNA reads TGCGCCAGCAGCTTGACCGACAGGGGACAGCAGTTCTTC.

The gene calls are TRBV7-6 and TRBJ1-1; the D gene is possibly TRBD1 (5 bases). The V and J ends lost 4 bases and 4 bases respectively, with 13 bases between them. Germline V gene data show CDR1 as SGHVS and CDR2 as FNYEAQ. The CDR3 runs 14 residues. CDR3 in amino acids: CASSSWTQGTEAFF. For the CDR3, the DNA is TGTGCCAGCAGCTCGTGGACCCAGGGCACTGAAGCTTTCTTT.